This TCR beta chain was documented in a study of shared clonotypes between healthy human individuals. Germline assignment: CDR1 MNHNY and CDR2 SVGAGI (reference sequence). The CDR3 has 13 amino acids. Losses at the gene ends were 7 bases for V and 9 bases for J; bases not matched to a gene: 11. A note on this clone: Its antigen remains unknown.

Each cell subset's genomic DNA was divided evenly among several immunoSEQ plates. Loaded into unsorted PBMC replicate PCRs was 300 ng DNA, roughly 31,000 T cell genomes. The team ran DNA from unsorted PBMCs on ten immunoSEQ deep assay plates for sequencing. Sequencing used immunoSEQ multiplex PCR; TCRdb keeps in-frame clones, though not all of them. Altogether approximately 500,000 clones are present, around 74% being singletons, with the ten largest covering approximately 12%. Study-wide findings and caveats: Since donors were few, the genetic and exposure-history diversity represented was limited.

This TCR came from a woman aged 40 to 50 in good health. Some clones in this sample may be carry-over from other donors' samples. The sequenced sample consisted of PBMCs. The chain joins TRBV6-6 to TRBJ1-2; 7 bases are a match to TRBD1. The CDR3 protein is CASTPTGFDRYTF. CDR3 DNA: TGTGCCAGCACCCCGACAGGGTTCGATCGCTACACCTTC.